The following is a T cell receptor (beta chain) sequence with its context. What it binds is unknown. These data are taken from a study of cytomegalovirus exposure and HLA in healthy donors. Study observations and caveats: TCR beta chains numbering more than 150 were designated cytomegalovirus-associated. Reportedly, cytomegalovirus status was diagnosed with high sensitivity and specificity.

The germline CDR1 and CDR2 sequences are SNHLY and FYNNEI. The CDR3 runs 15 residues. V trimming: 10 bases; J trimming: 0 bases; junction bases outside the gene matches: 8. The assay was immunoSEQ multiplex PCR, and TCRdb's table has in-frame clones only and misses some. Of about 360,000 clones in the sample, 75% to 90% were seen once. The study drew the donors from its 120-subject validation cohort, separate from the roughly 670-subject first cohort. Sequenced material: PBMCs. The receptor was derived from a woman aged 18-30 years in good health and CMV-seronegative. The J gene is TRBJ2-1, the V gene TRBV2, with 8 bases lining up with TRBD1. Here the CDR3 reads CATQQGGSSYNEQFF. The CDR3 coding sequence is TGTGCCACCCAACAGGGGGGAAGCTCCTACAATGAGCAGTTCTTC.